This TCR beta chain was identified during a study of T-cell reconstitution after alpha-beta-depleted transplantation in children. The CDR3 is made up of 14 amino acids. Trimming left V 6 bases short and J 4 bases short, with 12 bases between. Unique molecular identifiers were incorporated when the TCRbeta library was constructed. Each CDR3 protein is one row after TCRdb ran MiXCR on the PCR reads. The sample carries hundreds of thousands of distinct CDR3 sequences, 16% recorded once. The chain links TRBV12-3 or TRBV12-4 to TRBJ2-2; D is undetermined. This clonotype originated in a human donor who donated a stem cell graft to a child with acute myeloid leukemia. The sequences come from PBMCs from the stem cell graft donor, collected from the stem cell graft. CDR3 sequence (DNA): TGTGCCAGCAGGACCATCGTGCCCACCGGGGAGCTGTTTTTT. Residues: CASRTIVPTGELFF.